This T cell receptor beta chain was identified during a study of cytomegalovirus exposure and HLA in healthy donors. Findings of the study overall: Several of the most significant clusters appeared linked to common viral pathogens, based on a later analysis. Association with HLA alleles at 0.05 false discovery rate was found for approximately 18,000 TCR beta sequences in a later analysis.

This CDR3 is built from 15 residues. V lost 7 bases to trimming and J lost 8 bases; unmatched junction nucleotides: 16. Per the germline V gene, CDR1 is LNHDA and CDR2 is SQIVND (reference sequence). This clone was seen just once. The target antigen is unknown. Researchers ran the PCR with 60 Vbeta and 13 Jbeta primers. The assay was immunoSEQ multiplex PCR, and TCRdb's table has in-frame clones only and misses some. The sample includes more than 100,000 clones, 70% to 80% seen only once; the top ten take 0.94%. The rearrangement uses TRBV19 and TRBJ1-2, with 7 positions matching TRBD1. The source is a woman between 55 and 75 years old in good health and CMV-seronegative. The specimen sequenced was PBMCs. The CDR3 nucleotides are TGTGCCAGTAACAAAGGGACAGTTAAATTAGGAGGCTACACCTTC. It translates to CASNKGTVKLGGYTF.